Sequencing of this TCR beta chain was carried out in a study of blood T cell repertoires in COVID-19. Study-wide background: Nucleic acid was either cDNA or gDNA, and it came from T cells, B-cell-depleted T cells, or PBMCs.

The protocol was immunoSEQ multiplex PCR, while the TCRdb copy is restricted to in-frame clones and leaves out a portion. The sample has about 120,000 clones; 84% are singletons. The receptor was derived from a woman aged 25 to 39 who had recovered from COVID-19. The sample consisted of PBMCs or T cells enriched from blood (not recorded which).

This chain's CDR3 is CASSPKDSYNSPLHF. The CDR3 bases are TGTGCCAGTAGTCCTAAGGACAGCTATAATTCACCCCTCCACTTT. The V gene is TRBV19, the J gene TRBJ1-6; perhaps TRBD1 as D (6 bases). This CDR3 is 15 amino acids long. Germline V lookup: CDR1 LNHDA, CDR2 SQIVND (reference sequence). V lost 5 bases to trimming and J lost 3 bases, with 11 bases between them. Full variable domain (rest looked up from reference TRBV19 and TRBJ1-6): DGGITQSPKYLFRKEGQNVTLSCEQNLNHDAMYWYRQDPGQGLRLIYYSQIVNDFQKGDIAEGYSVSREKKESFPLTVTSAQKNPTAFYLCASSPKDSYNSPLHFGNGTRLTVT.